These T cell receptor beta chains were read from a single sample in a study of T cell repertoires in cytomegalovirus infection. TCRdb redid the calling of the reads with MiXCR, one entry per CDR3 protein. The sample lists around 740,000 distinct CDR3 sequences, under 40% occurring once. What was sequenced was PBMCs. These receptors originate from a human donor in good health (CMV status not recorded). Some clones in this sample may be carry-over from other donors' samples. CDR3s include the opening cysteine and the closing phenylalanine or tryptophan. A D gene is named only where the DNA matches it firmly. Clone size is shown for a subset of rows, as once, few, many or a class of expanded clone.

abundance	len	v_gene	j_gene	d_gene	CDR3nt	CDR3aa
NA	13	TRBV6-1	TRBJ1-2	NA	TGTGCCAGCAGTGAAAGGCAGGCAGATGGCTACACCTTC	CASSERQADGYTF
many	13	TRBV7-2	TRBJ1-2	TRBD1	TGTGCCAGCAGCTATACAGGGGACTATGGCTACACCTTC	CASSYTGDYGYTF
NA	14	TRBV15	TRBJ2-1	NA	TGTGCCACCAGCAGAGGTCCGCCGAACAATGAGCAGTTCTTC	CATSRGPPNNEQFF
NA	19	TRBV7-8	TRBJ2-3	NA	TGTGCCAGCAGCTTCCCCCGGGAAGACACGCGAATGTTTACAGATACGCAGTATTTT	CASSFPREDTRMFTDTQYF
NA	16	TRBV28	TRBJ2-4	NA	TGTGCCAGCAGTTTACGGTCGGGCAGGGACAAAAACATTCAGTACTTC	CASSLRSGRDKNIQYF
few	14	TRBV6-1	TRBJ2-1	NA	TGTGCCAGCATGGAACGAGCGGGCGGTAATGAGCAGTTCTTC	CASMERAGGNEQFF
NA	17	TRBV12-3/TRBV12-4	TRBJ2-2	NA	TGTGCCAGCAGTTTAGGTCATGTAGCCCGGGGGACCGGGGAGCTGTTTTTT	CASSLGHVARGTGELFF
once	15	TRBV28	TRBJ2-7	NA	TGTGCCAGCAGCCCGCCCTCAGGGCTATCCTACGAGCAGTACTTC	CASSPPSGLSYEQYF
NA	18	TRBV9	TRBJ2-3	TRBD2	TGTGCCAGCAGCGTAGATAGGGGACTAGCGGGCGTCACAGATACGCAGTATTTT	CASSVDRGLAGVTDTQYF
few	13	TRBV12-3/TRBV12-4	TRBJ1-1	NA	TGTGCCAGCAACCCCGGGCACAACACTGAAGCTTTCTTT	CASNPGHNTEAFF
NA	17	TRBV7-2	TRBJ2-4	NA	TGTGCCAGCAGCTTACTGAGGGGGAAATTAGCCAAAAACATTCAGTACTTC	CASSLLRGKLAKNIQYF
NA	17	TRBV5-4	TRBJ1-1	TRBD1	TGTGCCAGCAGCACCGCCGGGACAGGGGGAAAGTTATGGAAAGCTTTCTTT	CASSTAGTGGKLWKAFF
NA	15	TRBV12-3/TRBV12-4	TRBJ1-5	TRBD1	TGTGCCAGCAGTCCGGGACAGGGGGTTAATCAGCCCCAGCATTTT	CASSPGQGVNQPQHF
NA	14	TRBV19	TRBJ2-7	NA	TGTGCCAGTAGTATAGTGGCATACCAGGGCGAGCAGTACTTC	CASSIVAYQGEQYF
many	15	TRBV19	TRBJ1-5	TRBD1	TGTGCCAGTAGTCTGGGACAGTCCTTCAATCAGCCCCAGCATTTT	CASSLGQSFNQPQHF
few	15	TRBV6-5	TRBJ1-2	NA	TGTGCCAGCAGTTTTGAGCGGAGACTTAACTATGGCTACACCTTC	CASSFERRLNYGYTF
NA	13	TRBV12-3/TRBV12-4	TRBJ2-7	NA	TGTGCCAGCAGTTCTGGAGGGCCGGGCGAGCAGTACTTC	CASSSGGPGEQYF
NA	14	TRBV6-6	TRBJ2-7	TRBD1	TGTGCCACCCGGGTCCGGGACAGCGGCTACGAGCAGTACTTC	CATRVRDSGYEQYF
NA	18	TRBV24-1	TRBJ2-3	TRBD1	TGTGCCACCAGTGATCCCTTATCCACAGGGGGCCGGACAGATACGCAGTATTTT	CATSDPLSTGGRTDTQYF
many	15	TRBV7-2	TRBJ2-7	TRBD2	TGTGCCAGCAGCTTATCGGGAGGGTTGGGTTACGAGCAGTACTTC	CASSLSGGLGYEQYF
many	16	TRBV4-1	TRBJ2-5	NA	TGCGCCAGCAGCCAAGCGGAGCTTGGGGGTGAGGCGACCCAGTACTTC	CASSQAELGGEATQYF
few	15	TRBV28	TRBJ2-3	NA	TGTGCCAGCAGTGCCTTGATATCCTCGGCAGATACGCAGTATTTT	CASSALISSADTQYF
NA	13	TRBV30	TRBJ1-1	TRBD1	TGTGCCGTGACAGGGATTGATAACACTGAAGCTTTCTTT	CAVTGIDNTEAFF
NA	17	TRBV12-3/TRBV12-4	TRBJ1-1	TRBD1	TGTGCCAGCGTAAACCAAGGACAGGGGTGGGGGGGCACTGAAGCTTTCTTT	CASVNQGQGWGGTEAFF
few	16	TRBV7-3	TRBJ2-5	TRBD2	TGTGCCAGCAGCTTAGTCGAGCGGGGGGGCCCGGAGACCCAGTACTTC	CASSLVERGGPETQYF
NA	11	TRBV30	TRBJ2-1	NA	TGTGCCTGGAGTGTACTGGGCTTGCGTTTCTTC	CAWSVLGLRFF
few	14	TRBV7-2	TRBJ1-1	NA	TGTGCCAGCACGTCTACAGGGTTCAACACTGAAGCTTTCTTT	CASTSTGFNTEAFF
few	14	TRBV20-1	TRBJ1-5	NA	TGCAGTGCTAGAGTTCAAGGTAGCAATCAGCCCCAGCATTTT	CSARVQGSNQPQHF
NA	15	TRBV19	TRBJ2-1	TRBD2	TGTGCCAGTAGGATCCGGGACTACTCCTACAATGAGCAGTTCTTC	CASRIRDYSYNEQFF
NA	14	TRBV7-9	TRBJ1-2	TRBD1	TGTGCCAGCAGCGCTCAGACAGGGGACTATGGCTACACCTTC	CASSAQTGDYGYTF
few	15	TRBV15	TRBJ2-3	NA	TGTGCCACCAGCCGCCGACAGAGAAACACAGATACGCAGTATTTT	CATSRRQRNTDTQYF
NA	13	TRBV28	TRBJ1-3	NA	TGTGCCAGCAGTTTCGTCGGGGGAAACACCATATATTTT	CASSFVGGNTIYF
NA	20	TRBV30	TRBJ2-4	TRBD2	TGTGCCTTCTCGGTGGCGAGGGCAGCGGGGGCGTCATGGGGCAAAAACATTCAGTACTTC	CAFSVARAAGASWGKNIQYF
once	19	TRBV13	TRBJ2-2	TRBD1	TGTGCCAGCAGCTCACTAAGACTTGACAGGGCACCGAACACCGGGGAGCTGTTTTTT	CASSSLRLDRAPNTGELFF
few	14	TRBV7-3	TRBJ2-3	TRBD1	TGTGCCAGCAGCTTCGACAGGGGTTCGGATACGCAGTATTTT	CASSFDRGSDTQYF
few	14	TRBV7-6	TRBJ1-4	NA	TGTGCCAGCAGCGAGACAGGTGGTAATGAAAAACTGTTTTTT	CASSETGGNEKLFF
once	14	TRBV6-6	TRBJ2-7	NA	TGTGCCAGCAGTTACGGGCAAATGTCCTACGAGCAGTACTTC	CASSYGQMSYEQYF
NA	14	TRBV7-3	TRBJ1-1	NA	TGTGCCAGCAGCTTGATTTGGGGGGGCACTGAAGCTTTCTTT	CASSLIWGGTEAFF
few	16	TRBV24-1	TRBJ1-2	TRBD1	TGTGCCACCAGTGATTCTACAGGGGGCGCAAACTATGGCTACACCTTC	CATSDSTGGANYGYTF
NA	15	TRBV29-1	TRBJ1-5	TRBD1	TGCAGCGTCGGAAAAACTGGGGACAGAAATCAGCCCCAGCATTTT	CSVGKTGDRNQPQHF
NA	14	TRBV6-6	TRBJ2-5	NA	TGTGCCAGCAGTGGGGGAGGAGGGTCAGAGACCCAGTACTTC	CASSGGGGSETQYF